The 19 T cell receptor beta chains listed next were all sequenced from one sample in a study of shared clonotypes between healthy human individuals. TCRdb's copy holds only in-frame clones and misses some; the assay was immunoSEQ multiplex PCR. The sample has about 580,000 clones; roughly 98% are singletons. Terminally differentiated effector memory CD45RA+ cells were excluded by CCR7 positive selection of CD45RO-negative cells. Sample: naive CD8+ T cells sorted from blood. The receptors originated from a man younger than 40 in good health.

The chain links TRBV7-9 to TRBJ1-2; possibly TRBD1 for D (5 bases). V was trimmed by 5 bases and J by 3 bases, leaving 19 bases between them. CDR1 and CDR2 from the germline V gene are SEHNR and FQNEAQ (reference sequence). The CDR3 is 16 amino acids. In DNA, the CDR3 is TGTGCCAGCAGCCCATCCATGGTGGCAGGGTACTATGGCTACACCTTC. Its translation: CASSPSMVAGYYGYTF.

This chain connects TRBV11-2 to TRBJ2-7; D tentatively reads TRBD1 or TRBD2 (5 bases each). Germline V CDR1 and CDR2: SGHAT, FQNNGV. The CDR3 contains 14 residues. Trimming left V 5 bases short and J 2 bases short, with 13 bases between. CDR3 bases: TGTGCCAGCAGCCTCGGGACGGACCCCTACGAGCAGTACTTC. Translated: CASSLGTDPYEQYF.

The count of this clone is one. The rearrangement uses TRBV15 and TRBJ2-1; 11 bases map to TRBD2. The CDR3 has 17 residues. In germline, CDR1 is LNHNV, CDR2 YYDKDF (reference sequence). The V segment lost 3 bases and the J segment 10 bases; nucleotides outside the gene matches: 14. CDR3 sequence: CATSRVLAGGSSWEQFF. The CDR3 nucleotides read TGTGCCACCAGCAGGGTCCTAGCGGGAGGTTCCTCATGGGAGCAGTTCTTC. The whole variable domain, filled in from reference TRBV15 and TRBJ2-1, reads DAMVIQNPRYQVTQFGKPVTLSCSQTLNHNVMYWYQQKSSQAPKLLFHYYDKDFNNEADTPDNFQSRRPNTSFCFLDIRSPGLGDTAMYLCATSRVLAGGSSWEQFFGPGTRLTVL.

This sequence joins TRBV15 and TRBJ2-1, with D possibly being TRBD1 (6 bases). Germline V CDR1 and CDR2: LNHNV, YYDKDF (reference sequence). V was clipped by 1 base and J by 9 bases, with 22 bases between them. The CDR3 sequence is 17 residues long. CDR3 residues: CATSRVRGKGIGGEQFF. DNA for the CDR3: TGTGCCACCAGCAGAGTAAGGGGGAAAGGGATTGGCGGTGAGCAGTTCTTC.

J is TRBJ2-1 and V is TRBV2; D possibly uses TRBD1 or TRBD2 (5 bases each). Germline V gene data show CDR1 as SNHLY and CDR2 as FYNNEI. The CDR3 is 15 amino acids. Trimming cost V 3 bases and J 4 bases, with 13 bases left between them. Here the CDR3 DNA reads TGTGCCAGCAGTGATTGGCAGGGAGTATACAATGAGCAGTTCTTC. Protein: CASSDWQGVYNEQFF.

DNA of the CDR3: TGTGCCAGCAGCTGGGGACTTGGCGGTTTACAGTTCTTC. Protein sequence: CASSWGLGGLQFF. The chain employs TRBV5-5 and TRBJ2-1; TRBD2 might be the D (6 bases). The V gene lost 3 bases and the J gene lost 13 bases, with 17 bases spanning the gap. The CDR3 is 13 amino acids. Per the germline V gene, CDR1 is SGHKS and CDR2 is YYEKEE (reference sequence).

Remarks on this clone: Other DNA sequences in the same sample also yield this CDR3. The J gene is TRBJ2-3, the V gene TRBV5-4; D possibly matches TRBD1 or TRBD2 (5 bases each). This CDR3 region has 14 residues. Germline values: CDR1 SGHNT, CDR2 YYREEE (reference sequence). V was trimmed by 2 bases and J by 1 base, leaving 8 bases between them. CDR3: CASSFLGGTDTQYF. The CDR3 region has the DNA TGTGCCAGCAGCTTTTTGGGGGGCACAGATACGCAGTATTTT.

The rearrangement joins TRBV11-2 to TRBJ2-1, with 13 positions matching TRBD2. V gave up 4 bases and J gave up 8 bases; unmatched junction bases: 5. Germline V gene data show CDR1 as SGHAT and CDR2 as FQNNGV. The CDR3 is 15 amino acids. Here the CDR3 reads CASSYPTSGRYEQFF. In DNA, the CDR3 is TGTGCCAGCAGCTACCCGACTAGCGGGAGGTATGAGCAGTTCTTC.

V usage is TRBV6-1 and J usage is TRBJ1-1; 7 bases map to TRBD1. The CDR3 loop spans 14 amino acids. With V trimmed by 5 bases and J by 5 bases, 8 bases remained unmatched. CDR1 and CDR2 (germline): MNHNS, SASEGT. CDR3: CASSSDRAWTEAFF. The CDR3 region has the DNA TGTGCCAGCAGTTCAGACAGGGCTTGGACTGAAGCTTTCTTT.

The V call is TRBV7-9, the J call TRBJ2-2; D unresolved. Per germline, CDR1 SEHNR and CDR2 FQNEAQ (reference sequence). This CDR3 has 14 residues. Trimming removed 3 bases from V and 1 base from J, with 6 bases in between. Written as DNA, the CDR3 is TGTGCCAGCAGCTTCCTAGGGAACACCGGGGAGCTGTTTTTT. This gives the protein CASSFLGNTGELFF.

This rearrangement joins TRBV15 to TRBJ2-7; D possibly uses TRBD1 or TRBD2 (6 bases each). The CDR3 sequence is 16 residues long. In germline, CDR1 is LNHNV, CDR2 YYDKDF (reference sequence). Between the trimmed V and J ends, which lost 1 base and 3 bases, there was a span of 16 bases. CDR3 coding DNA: TGTGCCACCAGCAGAGGGGAAGAGGGGGGCTTCTACGAGCAGTACTTC. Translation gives CATSRGEEGGFYEQYF. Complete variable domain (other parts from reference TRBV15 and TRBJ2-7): DAMVIQNPRYQVTQFGKPVTLSCSQTLNHNVMYWYQQKSSQAPKLLFHYYDKDFNNEADTPDNFQSRRPNTSFCFLDIRSPGLGDTAMYLCATSRGEEGGFYEQYFGPGTRLTVT.

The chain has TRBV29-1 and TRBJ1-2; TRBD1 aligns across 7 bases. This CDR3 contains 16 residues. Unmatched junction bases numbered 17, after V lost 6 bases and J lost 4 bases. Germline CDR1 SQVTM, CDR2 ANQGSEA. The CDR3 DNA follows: TGCAGCGTAAAAGGACAGGCTATTTCCCAAGGCTATGGCTACACCTTC. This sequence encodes CSVKGQAISQGYGYTF.

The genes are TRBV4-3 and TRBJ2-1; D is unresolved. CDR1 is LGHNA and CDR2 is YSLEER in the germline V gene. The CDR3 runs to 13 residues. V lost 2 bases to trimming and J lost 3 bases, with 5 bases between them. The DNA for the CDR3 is TGCGCCAGCAGCCAACACAGCTACAATGAGCAGTTCTTC. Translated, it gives CASSQHSYNEQFF.

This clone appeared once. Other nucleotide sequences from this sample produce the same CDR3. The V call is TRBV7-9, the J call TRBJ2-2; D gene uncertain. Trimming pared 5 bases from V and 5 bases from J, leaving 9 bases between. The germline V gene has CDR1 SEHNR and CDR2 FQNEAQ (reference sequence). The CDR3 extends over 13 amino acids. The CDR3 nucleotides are TGTGCCAGCAGCCTGAGCCTTACCGGGGAGCTGTTTTTT. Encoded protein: CASSLSLTGELFF.

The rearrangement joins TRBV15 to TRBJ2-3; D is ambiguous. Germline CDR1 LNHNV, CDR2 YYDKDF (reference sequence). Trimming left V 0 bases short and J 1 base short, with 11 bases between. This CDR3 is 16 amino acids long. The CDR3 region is CATSRDLYGGTDTQYF. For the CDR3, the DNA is TGTGCCACCAGCAGAGATCTGTATGGAGGCACAGATACGCAGTATTTT.

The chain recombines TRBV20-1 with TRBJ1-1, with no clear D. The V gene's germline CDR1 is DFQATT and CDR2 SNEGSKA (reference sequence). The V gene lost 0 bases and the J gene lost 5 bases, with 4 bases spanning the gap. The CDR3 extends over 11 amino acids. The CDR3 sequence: CSAREGTEAFF. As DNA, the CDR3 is TGCAGTGCTAGAGAGGGGACTGAAGCTTTCTTT.

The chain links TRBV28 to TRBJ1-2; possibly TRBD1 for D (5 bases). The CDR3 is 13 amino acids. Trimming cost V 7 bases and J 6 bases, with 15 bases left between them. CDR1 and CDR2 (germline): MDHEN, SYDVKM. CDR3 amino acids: CASTPKRGDGYTF. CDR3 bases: TGTGCCAGCACCCCCAAAAGGGGAGATGGCTACACCTTC.

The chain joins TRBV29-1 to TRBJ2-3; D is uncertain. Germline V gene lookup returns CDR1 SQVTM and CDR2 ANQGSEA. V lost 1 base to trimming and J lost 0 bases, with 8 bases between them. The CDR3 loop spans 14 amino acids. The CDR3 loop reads CSVEGTVSTDTQYF. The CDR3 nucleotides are TGCAGCGTTGAAGGGACGGTGAGCACAGATACGCAGTATTTT.

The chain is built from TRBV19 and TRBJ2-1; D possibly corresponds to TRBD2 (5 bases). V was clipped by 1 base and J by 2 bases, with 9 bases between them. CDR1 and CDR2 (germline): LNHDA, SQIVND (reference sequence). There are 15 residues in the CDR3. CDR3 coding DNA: TGTGCCAGTAGTATAGTTGAGGGTACCTACAATGAGCAGTTCTTC. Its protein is CASSIVEGTYNEQFF.